This passage covers 32 T cell receptor delta chains from one sample sequenced in a study of gamma-delta T cells after stem cell transplantation. TCRdb reprocessed the RT-PCR reads using CATT. The table lists 1,500 or so delta-chain clones, about 2.4% of them singletons, with less than 60% in the top ten. Material for sequencing was gamma-delta T cells. The receptors derive from a human donor. It is not recorded whose cells these are; they may come from a transplant donor.

This clone showed up just a few times. TCRdb has a much larger clone's protein, which differs at residue 10 from the translation of this DNA, likely because of a read error; what is shown is the protein translated from the DNA. The rearrangement uses TRDV2 and TRDJ1; D uncertain. The length of the CDR3 is 15 residues. V lost 1 base and J 4 bases, leaving 15 bases between the germline ends. Germline values: CDR1 GEAIGNYY, CDR2 EKD. The chain's CDR3 is CACDTVGDSFDKLIF. The CDR3 DNA follows: TGTGCCTGTGACACGGTAGGAGACTCCTTCGATAAACTCATCTTT.

This clone was seen a handful of times. This same CDR3 is encoded by further DNA sequences in the sample. This chain connects TRDV2 to TRDJ3; the match to TRDD3 covers 9 bases. With V trimmed by 1 base and J by 12 bases, 9 bases remained unmatched. CDR1 and CDR2 (germline): GEAIGNYY, EKD. This CDR3 is built from 16 residues. CDR3 sequence (DNA): TGTGCCTGTGACACGGTGACTGGGGATACGAACCGACAGATGTTTTTC. Translation: CACDTVTGDTNRQMFF.

Only a few counts were recorded for this clone. The chain couples TRDV2 to TRDJ1, with 8 bases lining up with TRDD3. The CDR3 runs to 16 residues. The trim removed 3 bases at V and 5 bases at J, leaving 13 bases unmatched. Germline CDR1 GEAIGNYY, CDR2 EKD. CDR3 DNA: TGTGCCTGTGACGCCTTGGGGGATTTTGGGTCAGATAAACTCATCTTT. It is translated as CACDALGDFGSDKLIF.

This chain connects TRDV1 to TRDJ1; D is uncertain. The CDR3 loop spans 13 amino acids. The germline V gene has CDR1 TSWWSYY and CDR2 QGS. Trimming left V 9 bases short and J 2 bases short, with 13 bases between. CDR3 loop: CALQLRGTDKLIF. In DNA form, the CDR3 reads TGTGCTCTCCAGCTACGAGGGACCGATAAACTCATCTTT.

Of note for this clone: The protein TCRdb gives is from a much larger clone and does not agree with this DNA's translation at residue 17, likely a read error; the protein shown here comes from the DNA. The chain employs TRDV2 and TRDJ1, with 10 bases identical to TRDD3. The CDR3 runs to 18 residues. Per germline, CDR1 GEAIGNYY and CDR2 EKD. CDR3 residues: CACDPISTGGLSTDKLTF. As DNA, the CDR3 is TGTGCCTGTGACCCAATCAGTACTGGGGGATTATCCACCGATAAACTCACCTTT.

As to this clone: A far larger clone is one base from this, pointing to a likely read error. Other DNA sequences from this sample encode an identical CDR3 as well. This chain uses TRDV1 with TRDJ1; D might be TRDD2 (5 bases). The CDR3 has 14 amino acids. CDR1 and CDR2 (germline): TSWWSYY, QGS. The CDR3: CALGDPSRTDKLIF. CDR3 DNA sequence: TGTGCTCTTGGGGATCCTTCGAGAACCGATAAGCTCATCTTT.

V gene TRDV2 combines with J gene TRDJ3; 11 nucleotides line up with TRDD3. Germline V gene sequence: CDR1 GEAIGNYY, CDR2 EKD. The trim removed 2 bases at V and 12 bases at J, leaving 5 bases unmatched. The CDR3 length is 15 residues. The CDR3: CACDRVGDTNRQMFF. For the CDR3, the DNA is TGTGCCTGTGACAGGGTGGGGGATACGAACCGACAGATGTTTTTC.

This clone counts as medium-sized. The V and J genes are TRDV1 and TRDJ1; 8 bases line up with TRDD3. The J segment lost 3 bases and the V segment lost 0 bases, leaving 21 bases of the junction unmatched. There are 21 residues in the CDR3. Germline CDR1 reads TSWWSYY; CDR2 reads QGS. DNA for the CDR3: TGTGCTCTTGGGGAACTCGCGGCCTACGATGGGGGATTTCGGGATTCCGATAAACTCATCTTT. Encoded protein: CALGELAAYDGGFRDSDKLIF.

This clone was counted a few times. A far larger clone is just one base off, so this is likely a read error. Additional DNA sequences in this sample encode the identical CDR3. This chain links TRDV2 with TRDJ1; maybe TRDD3 (5 bases). The CDR3 has 18 amino acids. Germline-derived CDR1 and CDR2 are GEAIGNYY and EKD. Trimming stripped 1 base from V and 0 bases from J, with 20 bases between. As DNA, the CDR3 is TGTGCCTGTGACACGCTGGGAGATACCACACTGTACACCGATAAACTCATCTTT. This translates into CACDTLGDTTLYTDKLIF.

This clone was seen only a few times. TCRdb assigns this DNA the protein of a much larger clone, which departs from its translation at residue 14; this likely reflects a read error, and the protein shown comes from translating the DNA. CDR3 bases: TGTGCCTGTGATCTGTTGGGGGATACGCGAGGGCACACCGGTAAACTCATCTTT. Translating gives CACDLLGDTRGHTGKLIF. This rearrangement joins TRDV2 to TRDJ1; 11 positions agree with TRDD3. From germline, CDR1 is GEAIGNYY and CDR2 EKD. CDR3 size: 18 residues.

In regard to this clone: Translating this DNA gives a protein that differs at residue 7 from the TCRdb one, which belongs to a much larger clone; a read error is likely, and the protein shown is this translation. The chain joins TRDV1 to TRDJ1; possible D gene TRDD2, 6 bases. This CDR3 region has 14 residues. Trimming removed 3 bases from V and 2 bases from J, with 10 bases in between. The germline CDR1 and CDR2 sequences are TSWWSYY and QGS. The CDR3 region has the DNA TGTGCTCTTGGGGATCCTACGAGAACCGATAAACTCATCTTT. This encodes CALGDPTRTDKLIF.

This clone is labeled medium-sized. It differs at one base from a far larger clone, so likely a read error. This rearrangement joins TRDV2 to TRDJ3; 11 bases agree with TRDD3. Per the germline V gene, CDR1 is GEAIGNYY and CDR2 is EKD. The CDR3 has 20 residues. CDR3 residues: CACGTVLGDTSSWDTRQMFF. The DNA of the CDR3 is TGTGCCTGTGGCACCGTTCTGGGGGATACAAGCTCCTGGGACACCCGACAGATGTTTTTC.

This clone has a handful of counts. This chain joins TRDV2 and TRDJ1, with TRDD3 matching 12 bases. Germline V CDR1 and CDR2: GEAIGNYY, EKD. The CDR3 is 18 amino acids. V dropped 4 bases and J dropped 0; count of bases not matched to a gene: 11. The CDR3 loop reads CACDKLGDTTLYTDKLIF. CDR3 nucleotide sequence: TGTGCCTGTGATAAACTGGGGGATACCACACTGTACACCGATAAACTCATCTTT.

This clone was picked up a small number of times. TCRdb's entry gives the protein of a much larger clone, which mismatches this DNA's translation at residue 10, likely from a read error; the protein reported here is translated from the DNA. The chain recombines TRDV2 with TRDJ1; 7 bases match TRDD3. The J segment lost 7 bases and the V segment lost 1 base, leaving 8 bases of the junction unmatched. CDR3 length: 14 amino acids. Germline-derived CDR1 and CDR2 are GEAIGNYY and EKD. Here the CDR3 DNA reads TGTGCCTGTGACACTCTGGGGGTTGATGTTAAACTCATCTTT. Translating it yields CACDTLGVDVKLIF.

This clone came up a few times. TCRdb lists the protein of a much larger clone for this DNA, which differs at residue 11, so this is likely a read error; the protein given here is translated from the DNA itself. The chain employs TRDV2 and TRDJ1, with TRDD3 identical over 10 bases. The germline V gene has CDR1 GEAIGNYY and CDR2 EKD. This CDR3 comprises 17 residues. Germline trimming cut 3 bases from V and 1 base from J; bases unmatched to any gene: 10. Written as DNA, the CDR3 is TGTGCCTGTGACGTACTGGGGGATCGGCGATGCACCGATAAACTCATCTTT. This translates into CACDVLGDRRCTDKLIF.

The table lists this clone with a few counts. TCRdb pairs this DNA with a much larger clone's protein that differs at residue 4, likely a read error; the protein shown was translated from the DNA. This rearrangement joins TRDV2 to TRDJ1; 9 nucleotides match TRDD3. With 5 bases clipped from V and 0 bases from J, the junction kept 15 bases outside the gene matches. The CDR3 has 18 residues. Germline V CDR1 and CDR2: GEAIGNYY, EKD. CDR3 residues: CACGTVYTGGDYTDKLIF. In DNA form, the CDR3 reads TGTGCCTGTGGCACTGTCTATACTGGGGGAGATTACACCGATAAACTCATCTTT.

To note about this clone: This probably arose from a read error, given a far larger clone one base away. Other DNA sequences in the same sample also yield this CDR3. The rearrangement links TRDV2 to TRDJ1, with D possibly TRDD3 on 5 matching bases. CDR1 and CDR2 (germline): GEAIGNYY, EKD. V was trimmed by 0 bases and J by 0 bases, leaving 28 bases between them. The CDR3 spans 21 residues. For the CDR3, the DNA is TGTGCCTGTGACACCGGATTCCGGAGTACCGGGGGCCGACAGTACACCGATAAACTCATCTTT. Translation: CACDTGFRSTGGRQYTDKLIF.

This clone was picked up a small number of times. A read error likely explains why the TCRdb protein, taken from a much larger clone, differs from this DNA's translation at residue 15; the protein shown is translated from the DNA. The chain employs TRDV2 and TRDJ3; 10 bases are a match to TRDD3. Germline values: CDR1 GEAIGNYY, CDR2 EKD. The CDR3 has 18 residues. DNA for the CDR3: TGTGCCTGTGACCCGGGGGATACGAGCTCCTGGGACACCCGACTGATGTTTTTC. It translates to CACDPGDTSSWDTRLMFF.

A note on this clone: Possible read error: a much larger clone is one base away. The gene calls are TRDV2 and TRDJ1, with TRDD3 matching 9 bases. V trimming: 3 bases; J trimming: 0 bases; junction bases outside the gene matches: 13. CDR1 and CDR2 (germline): GEAIGNYY, EKD. CDR3 size: 18 residues. CDR3 in amino acids: CACDSAETGGAYTDKLIF. The CDR3 DNA is TGTGCCTGTGACTCCGCGGAGACTGGGGGAGCGTACACCGATAAACTCATCTTT.

This clone was recorded a few times. The protein that TCRdb holds for this DNA derives from a much larger clone and differs from the translated DNA at residue 10, which likely indicates a read error; the protein shown here is translated from the DNA. This chain links TRDV2 with TRDJ1, with D maybe TRDD3 (6 bases). This CDR3 is 18 amino acids long. Germline values: CDR1 GEAIGNYY, CDR2 EKD. The ends were cut back, 3 bases at V and 1 base at J, with 23 bases in the middle. CDR3 DNA: TGTGCCTGTGACCCAATCAGTACTGGGAGATTATCCACCGATAAACTCATCTTT. Protein sequence: CACDPISTGRLSTDKLIF.

This clone was counted between two and nine times. The TCRdb protein, from a much larger clone, departs from this DNA's translation at residue 13, likely by read error; the protein shown derives from the DNA. This chain connects TRDV2 to TRDJ1; a weak D match, TRDD3 (6 bases). The CDR3 extends over 15 amino acids. Germline CDR1 GEAIGNYY, CDR2 EKD. DNA of the CDR3: TGTGCCTGTGATTCCGTTGGGGGGTACACCGATAAACCCATCTTT. This codes for CACDSVGGYTDKPIF.

This clone has more than one count but fewer than ten. The protein in TCRdb stems from a much larger clone and differs at residue 5 from this DNA's translation, likely a read error; here the protein is translated from the DNA. The rearrangement links TRDV2 to TRDJ1, with 9 nucleotides matching TRDD3. CDR3 length: 19 amino acids. Germline CDR1 reads GEAIGNYY; CDR2 reads EKD. V dropped 3 bases and J dropped 4; count of bases not matched to a gene: 20. The CDR3: CACDPVTGGLLGENDKLIF. In DNA form, the CDR3 reads TGTGCCTGTGACCCGGTGACTGGGGGCCTACTGGGGGAAAACGATAAACTCATCTTT.

With regard to this clone: The protein given by TCRdb reflects a much larger clone and differs at residue 18 from this DNA's translation, likely from a read error; the protein shown is the DNA's translation. This chain joins TRDV2 and TRDJ1, with 11 bases that match TRDD3. The last part of the DNA fits TRDJ2 better; the J call may be wrong. CDR3 size: 19 residues. CDR1 and CDR2 (germline): GEAIGNYY, EKD. CDR3 coding DNA: TGTGCCTGTGATAAACTGGGGGATAAGGGAAAAACGTACACCGATAAACTCTTCTTT. This translates into CACDKLGDKGKTYTDKLFF.

This clone was counted between two and nine times. With a far larger clone one base away, a read error is the likely cause. This sample includes further DNA sequences coding for the same CDR3. This chain connects TRDV2 to TRDJ1, with TRDD3 identical over 11 bases. The CDR3 is made up of 18 amino acids. The germline V gene has CDR1 GEAIGNYY and CDR2 EKD. The chain's CDR3 is CACDNRGLGDTYTDKLIF. CDR3 coding DNA: TGTGCCTGCGACAACCGTGGCTTGGGGGATACGTATACCGATAAACTCATCTTT.

Within the sample, this clone is medium-sized. A far more abundant clone sits one base away, making this likely a read error. The V and J genes are TRDV2 and TRDJ1; 7 bases line up with TRDD3. CDR1 is GEAIGNYY, CDR2 EKD, per germline. CDR3 length: 14 amino acids. V lost 3 bases and J lost 5; bases outside the gene matches: 8. The CDR3 DNA follows: TGTGCCTGTGACGCTCTGGGGGTTGATGATAAACTCATCTTT. Protein sequence: CACDALGVDDKLIF.

This clone was counted a few times. TCRdb attributes to this sequence the protein of a much larger clone, which differs from the DNA translation at residue 13; a read error is likely, and the protein displayed is translated from the DNA. The chain links TRDV2 to TRDJ1; D not certain. The CDR3 is made up of 16 amino acids. In germline, CDR1 is GEAIGNYY, CDR2 EKD. The CDR3, as DNA: TGTGCCTGTGACTCCGTGAGGCGAGAGTACACCGATAACCTCATCTTT. It yields the protein CACDSVRREYTDNLIF.

Only a few counts were recorded for this clone. The gene calls are TRDV2 and TRDJ1; 13 bases agree with TRDD3. CDR3 length: 17 residues. V lost 3 bases to trimming and J lost 0 bases; unmatched junction nucleotides: 6. Looked up from germline, CDR1 is GEAIGNYY and CDR2 is EKD. The CDR3 DNA is TGTGCCTGTGACGTACTGGGGGATACGCGGTACACCGATAAACTCATCTTT. This translates into CACDVLGDTRYTDKLIF.

Regarding this clone: One base separates it from a far larger clone, so it is likely a read error. The same CDR3 arises from other DNA sequences in this sample as well. This chain connects TRDV2 to TRDJ1; TRDD3 matches at 7 bases. CDR3 length: 19 amino acids. The V and J ends lost 3 bases and 2 bases, in that order; junction bases with no gene match: 20. CDR1 and CDR2 (germline): GEAIGNYY, EKD. The DNA for the CDR3 is TGTGCCTGTGACTCGGCGGAAGTACTAGGGGATAGGGGGACCGATAAACTCATCTTT. Amino acid sequence: CACDSAEVLGDRGTDKLIF.

In its sample, this clone is large. The sample contains more than one DNA sequence encoding this CDR3. The rearrangement links TRDV2 to TRDJ1; the D is unclear. CDR1 and CDR2 (germline): GEAIGNYY, EKD. This CDR3 is built from 14 residues. Between the trimmed V and J ends, which lost 2 bases and 0 bases, there was a span of 9 bases. In DNA form, the CDR3 reads TGTGCCTGTGACAGTCTGTCGTACACCGATAAACTCATCTTT. Encoded protein: CACDSLSYTDKLIF.

To note about this clone: The protein given by TCRdb reflects a much larger clone and differs at residue 3 from this DNA's translation, likely from a read error; the protein shown is the DNA's translation. This chain joins TRDV2 and TRDJ3; TRDD3 matches at 7 bases. The CDR3 contains 17 residues. In germline, CDR1 is GEAIGNYY, CDR2 EKD. The chain's CDR3 is CARDLTGVSWDTRQMFF. In DNA, the CDR3 is TGTGCCCGTGACCTTACTGGGGTCTCCTGGGACACCCGACAGATGTTTTTC.

A word on this clone: The TCRdb protein comes from a much larger clone and disagrees with this DNA's translation at residue 17, likely due to a read error; the protein given here is derived from the DNA. This chain uses TRDV2 with TRDJ1, with 9 positions matching TRDD3. The germline V gene has CDR1 GEAIGNYY and CDR2 EKD. This CDR3 has 19 amino acids. CDR3 region: CACDTVTGGLLGENDKPIF. The CDR3, as DNA: TGTGCCTGTGACACGGTGACTGGGGGCCTACTGGGGGAAAACGATAAACCCATCTTT.

A note on this clone: A far larger clone is only one base removed, so a read error is likely. Distinct nucleotide sequences in the sample also encode this CDR3. This chain joins TRDV2 and TRDJ3; 7 nucleotides match TRDD3. This CDR3 comprises 17 residues. CDR1 GEAIGNYY and CDR2 EKD come from the germline V gene. V was pared by 7 bases and J by 0 bases, with 8 bases of the junction left unmatched. The CDR3 here is CACDLTGVSWDTRQMFF. Here the CDR3 DNA reads TGTGCCTGCGACCTTACTGGGGTCTCCTGGGACACCCGACAGATGTTTTTC.